Listed below are T cell receptor beta chains from one sample, sequenced in a study of T cells in Graves' hyperthyroidism and ophthalmopathy. One entry per CDR3 protein, called by TCRdb with MiXCR from the multiplex PCR reads. The sample lists fewer than 650,000 distinct CDR3 sequences, around 14% occurring once. The sequenced material came from blood. All receptors derive from a woman between 18 and 29 years old with Graves' ophthalmopathy. CDR3s include the opening cysteine and the closing phenylalanine or tryptophan. Each record gives: J gene, V gene, D gene, clone size, CDR3 protein, CDR3 DNA. The D gene is left open where the match is weak. Some rows have no size entry. The others give once, few or many, or a class for an expanded clone.

J: TRBJ2-5; V: TRBV27; D: TRBD1; size: few; CDR3: CASSLLFGQGSGAQYF; DNA: TGTGCCAGCAGTTTACTGTTTGGACAGGGCAGTGGGGCCCAGTACTTC
J: TRBJ1-1; V: TRBV19; D: NA; size: few; CDR3: CASSIWGGNTEAFF; DNA: TGTGCCAGTAGTATTTGGGGCGGGAACACTGAAGCTTTCTTT
J: TRBJ2-5; V: TRBV29-1; D: NA; size: many; CDR3: CSVELGARPVTQYF; DNA: TGCAGCGTTGAGTTGGGGGCGCGGCCGGTGACCCAGTACTTC
J: TRBJ2-6; V: TRBV12-3/TRBV12-4; D: TRBD1; size: few; CDR3: CASILGTGYSGANVLTF; DNA: TGTGCCAGCATACTAGGGACAGGTTACTCTGGGGCCAACGTCCTGACTTTC
J: TRBJ2-1; V: TRBV19; D: TRBD2; size: NA; CDR3: CASSIGLADNEQFF; DNA: TGTGCCAGTAGTATAGGACTAGCGGACAATGAGCAGTTCTTC
J: TRBJ1-2; V: TRBV7-2; D: TRBD1; size: few; CDR3: CASSLAVSWTGSYGYTF; DNA: TGTGCCAGCAGCTTAGCGGTGTCTTGGACAGGGTCATATGGCTACACCTTC
J: TRBJ2-5; V: TRBV14; D: TRBD1; size: NA; CDR3: CASSKIGQGQETQYF; DNA: TGTGCCAGCAGCAAAATAGGACAGGGCCAAGAGACCCAGTACTTC
J: TRBJ2-5; V: TRBV27; D: NA; size: many; CDR3: CASSSQHVGTQYF; DNA: TGTGCCAGCAGTTCCCAACACGTGGGGACCCAGTACTTC
J: TRBJ1-5; V: TRBV7-8; D: NA; size: few; CDR3: CASSTGEVGNQPQHF; DNA: TGTGCCAGCAGCACTGGGGAAGTCGGCAATCAGCCCCAGCATTTT
J: TRBJ2-2; V: TRBV7-9; D: NA; size: many; CDR3: CASSLDLQGGAGELFF; DNA: TGTGCCAGCAGCTTAGATCTGCAGGGTGGGGCCGGGGAGCTGTTTTTT
J: TRBJ2-2; V: TRBV6-2/TRBV6-3; D: NA; size: NA; CDR3: CASQTRTVTGELFF; DNA: TGTGCCAGCCAGACTCGAACCGTAACCGGGGAGCTGTTTTTT
J: TRBJ2-7; V: TRBV2; D: TRBD1; size: few; CDR3: CASTGDSLSREQYF; DNA: TGTGCCAGCACAGGGGACAGTTTGTCTCGGGAGCAGTACTTC
J: TRBJ1-3; V: TRBV6-1; D: NA; size: many; CDR3: CASSASGTPGNTIYF; DNA: TGTGCCAGCAGTGCCTCCGGGACACCTGGAAACACCATATATTTT
J: TRBJ2-3; V: TRBV29-1; D: NA; size: many; CDR3: CSVEDNSETDTQYF; DNA: TGCAGCGTTGAAGACAACTCGGAAACAGATACGCAGTATTTT
J: TRBJ2-7; V: TRBV27; D: TRBD1; size: many; CDR3: CASRLTGGHSYEQYF; DNA: TGTGCCAGCAGGCTGACAGGGGGTCACTCCTACGAGCAGTACTTC
J: TRBJ2-7; V: TRBV29-1; D: TRBD1; size: many; CDR3: CSVGLDRGVSYEQYF; DNA: TGCAGCGTTGGATTGGACAGGGGGGTGTCCTACGAGCAGTACTTC
J: TRBJ1-3; V: TRBV7-9; D: NA; size: few; CDR3: CASSPRRRWGNTIYF; DNA: TGTGCCAGCAGCCCCCGTAGAAGGTGGGGAAACACCATATATTTT
J: TRBJ2-7; V: TRBV7-7; D: NA; size: many; CDR3: CASSLWWGLDYEQYF; DNA: TGTGCTAGCAGCCTATGGTGGGGTTTGGATTACGAGCAGTACTTC
J: TRBJ2-7; V: TRBV6-4; D: TRBD1; size: NA; CDR3: CASSLTGAPGYEQYF; DNA: TGTGCCAGCAGCCTTACAGGGGCGCCCGGGTACGAGCAGTACTTC
J: TRBJ2-7; V: TRBV27; D: NA; size: many; CDR3: CASSEPGHRGREQYF; DNA: TGTGCCAGCAGCGAACCGGGACACCGAGGCAGAGAGCAGTACTTC
J: TRBJ1-2; V: TRBV20-1; D: TRBD1; size: few; CDR3: CSAPLLDRTGGGANYGYTF; DNA: TGCAGTGCCCCATTACTAGATCGGACAGGGGGTGGAGCTAACTATGGCTACACCTTC
J: TRBJ2-3; V: TRBV7-9; D: TRBD2; size: many; CDR3: CASSLPPPLAGGADTQYF; DNA: TGTGCCAGCAGCTTACCCCCGCCACTAGCGGGAGGTGCAGATACGCAGTATTTT
J: TRBJ2-7; V: TRBV6-5; D: NA; size: many; CDR3: CASSYGDFSTYEQYF; DNA: TGTGCCAGCAGTTACGGGGACTTCTCCACCTACGAGCAGTACTTC
J: TRBJ1-1; V: TRBV7-3; D: TRBD1; size: once; CDR3: CASSSRQGAAEAFF; DNA: TGTGCCAGCAGCTCCCGACAGGGGGCTGCTGAAGCTTTCTTT
J: TRBJ2-7; V: TRBV6-2/TRBV6-3; D: TRBD2; size: NA; CDR3: CASSYPGRSGATEQYF; DNA: TGTGCCAGCAGTTATCCTGGGAGGAGCGGGGCCACGGAGCAGTACTTC
J: TRBJ1-2; V: TRBV19; D: NA; size: few; CDR3: CASSILPGTYGYTF; DNA: TGTGCCAGTAGTATTCTGCCAGGGACTTATGGCTACACCTTC
J: TRBJ2-1; V: TRBV7-8; D: TRBD2; size: many; CDR3: CASSLKFGTSQYNEQFF; DNA: TGTGCCAGCAGCTTAAAGTTCGGGACTAGCCAATACAATGAGCAGTTCTTC
J: TRBJ2-1; V: TRBV6-1; D: NA; size: many; CDR3: CASADYNEQFF; DNA: TGTGCCAGCGCAGACTACAATGAGCAGTTCTTC